The rows below give T cell receptor beta chains drawn from one sample of a study of cytomegalovirus exposure and HLA in healthy donors. Clones were read by immunoSEQ multiplex PCR, and TCRdb kept only the in-frame ones, dropping some. The repertoire includes about 84,000 clones, 63% of them detected once, and about 15% sits in the top ten. The specimen sequenced was PBMCs. The receptors derive from a middle-aged woman in good health and CMV-seropositive. The CDR3 runs from the conserved cysteine through the conserved F or W. The D gene is left open where the match is weak.

V gene	D gene	J gene	CDR3 protein
TRBV7-2	-	TRBJ2-7	CASSLGPAGEQYF
TRBV29-1	TRBD2	TRBJ2-5	CSAVPAGDQETQYF
TRBV30	TRBD2	TRBJ2-2	CAWSVLLSAAGGQGTGELFF
TRBV28	-	TRBJ1-2	CASSLSTNYGYTF
TRBV29-1	-	TRBJ2-1	CSVAPDFYNEQFF
TRBV20-1	TRBD2	TRBJ2-7	CSARGGIEQYF
TRBV7-2	-	TRBJ2-3	CASSLVGAGTDTQYF
TRBV15	-	TRBJ2-7	CATSTGVTYEQYF
TRBV7-6	-	TRBJ2-2	CASSLEQGKNTGELFF
TRBV19	TRBD2	TRBJ2-7	CASSLLAGSYEQYF